This TCR beta chain was found in a study of cytomegalovirus exposure and HLA in healthy donors. Notes on the study in general: A later look showed TCR association rates differing by HLA locus, highest for DRB1 and lowest for HLA-C. Later analysis identified a missense DCLRE1C variant that was linked to TCR beta V- and J-gene trimming. Most subjects had HLA-A and HLA-B alleles reportedly predicted accurately by TCR beta sequences. Information on immune exposure was restricted to one variable (CMV serostatus).

There are 19 residues in the CDR3. Losses at the gene ends were 1 base for V and 7 bases for J; bases not matched to a gene: 16. Looked up from germline, CDR1 is LGHNA and CDR2 is YSLEER. For this clone: Its antigen is unknown.

PCR was performed using 60 Vbeta and 13 Jbeta primers. Only in-frame clones appear in the TCRdb table, and some are missing; sequencing was by immunoSEQ multiplex PCR. The sample includes around 150,000 clones, 88% of them seen just once. The V and J genes are TRBV4-3 and TRBJ2-1, with 10 bases fitting TRBD2. This receptor was obtained from a woman in her 40s in good health and CMV-seronegative. The sample comprised PBMCs. The CDR3 DNA sequence: TGCGCCAGCAGCCAAGTCTACACAGGGGCGGGACTAGCGAGAAATGAGCAGTTCTTC. Translated, it gives CASSQVYTGAGLARNEQFF.